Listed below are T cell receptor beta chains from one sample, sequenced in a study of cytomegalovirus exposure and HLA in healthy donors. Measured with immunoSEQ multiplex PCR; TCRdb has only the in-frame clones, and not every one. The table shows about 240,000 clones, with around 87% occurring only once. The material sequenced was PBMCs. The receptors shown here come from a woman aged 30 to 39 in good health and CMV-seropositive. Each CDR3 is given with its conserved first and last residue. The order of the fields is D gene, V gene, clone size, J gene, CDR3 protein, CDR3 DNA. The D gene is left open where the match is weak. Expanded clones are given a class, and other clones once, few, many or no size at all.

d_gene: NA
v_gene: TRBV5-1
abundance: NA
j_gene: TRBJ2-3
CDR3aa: CASSLLGGHLTDTQYF
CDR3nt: TGCGCCAGCAGCTTGTTGGGCGGACACCTCACAGATACGCAGTATTTT

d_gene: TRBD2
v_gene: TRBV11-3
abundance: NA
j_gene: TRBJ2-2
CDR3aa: CASSGLAGEKDTGELFF
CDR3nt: TGTGCCAGCAGCGGTCTAGCGGGAGAGAAGGACACCGGGGAGCTGTTTTTT

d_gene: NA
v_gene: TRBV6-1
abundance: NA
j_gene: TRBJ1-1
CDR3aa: CASTLDNRNTEAFF
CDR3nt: TGTGCCAGCACCCTCGACAACCGGAACACTGAAGCTTTCTTT

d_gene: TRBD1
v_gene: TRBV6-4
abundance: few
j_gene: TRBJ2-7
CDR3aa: CASSRDRGGEQYF
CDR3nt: TGTGCCAGCAGCCGGGACAGGGGAGGCGAGCAGTACTTC

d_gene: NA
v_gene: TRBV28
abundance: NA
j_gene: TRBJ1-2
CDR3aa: CASSVIGAAGYTF
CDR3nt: TGTGCCAGCAGCGTGATCGGCGCGGCTGGCTACACCTTC

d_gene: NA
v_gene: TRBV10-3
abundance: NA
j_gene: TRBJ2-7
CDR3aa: CAISDGGVLYEQYF
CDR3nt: TGTGCCATCAGTGACGGAGGGGTATTGTACGAGCAGTACTTC

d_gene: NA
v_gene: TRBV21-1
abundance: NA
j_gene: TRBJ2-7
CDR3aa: CASSNEGQGAYEQYF
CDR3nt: TGTGCCAGCAGCAACGAAGGACAGGGGGCCTACGAGCAGTACTTC

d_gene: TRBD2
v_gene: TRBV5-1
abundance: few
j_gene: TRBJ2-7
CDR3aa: CASSVTGLRSYEQYF
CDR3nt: TGCGCCAGCAGCGTGACGGGACTAAGATCCTACGAGCAGTACTTC

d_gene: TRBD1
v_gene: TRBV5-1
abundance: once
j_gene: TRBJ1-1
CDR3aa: CASGPGQGDPNTEAFF
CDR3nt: TGCGCCAGCGGACCGGGACAGGGCGACCCCAACACTGAAGCTTTCTTT

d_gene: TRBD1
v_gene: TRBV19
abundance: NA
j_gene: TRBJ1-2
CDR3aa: CASSPRQGRNYGYTF
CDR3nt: TGTGCCAGTAGTCCTCGACAGGGAAGAAACTATGGCTACACCTTC

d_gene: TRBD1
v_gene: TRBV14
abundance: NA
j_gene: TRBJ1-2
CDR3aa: CASSLGTGYYGYTF
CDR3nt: TGTGCCAGCAGCCTCGGGACAGGGTACTATGGCTACACCTTC

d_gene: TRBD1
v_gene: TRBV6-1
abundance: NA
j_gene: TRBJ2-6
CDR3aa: CASRRTGAGANVLTF
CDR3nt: TGTGCCAGCAGACGTACAGGGGCCGGGGCCAACGTCCTGACTTTC

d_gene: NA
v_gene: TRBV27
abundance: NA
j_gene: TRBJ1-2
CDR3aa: CASSFGPGIYGYTF
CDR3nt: TGTGCCAGCAGTTTCGGTCCAGGGATCTATGGCTACACCTTC

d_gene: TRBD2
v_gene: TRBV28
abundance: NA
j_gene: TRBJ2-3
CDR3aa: CASSLLLAGGDTDTQYF
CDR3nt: TGTGCCAGCAGTTTACTACTAGCGGGAGGGGACACAGATACGCAGTATTTT

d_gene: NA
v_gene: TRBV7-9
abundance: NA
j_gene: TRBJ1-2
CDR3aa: CASSRFLPQGHYGYTF
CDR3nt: TGTGCCAGCAGTCGATTCCTTCCCCAGGGCCACTATGGCTACACCTTC

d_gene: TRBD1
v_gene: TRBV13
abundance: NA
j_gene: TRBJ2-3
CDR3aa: CASGDRRGPDTQYF
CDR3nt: TGTGCCAGCGGGGACAGGAGGGGCCCAGATACGCAGTATTTT

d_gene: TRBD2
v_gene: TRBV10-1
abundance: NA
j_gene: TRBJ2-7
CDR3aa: CASGLAGAYEQYF
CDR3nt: TGCGCCAGCGGACTAGCGGGGGCCTACGAGCAGTACTTC

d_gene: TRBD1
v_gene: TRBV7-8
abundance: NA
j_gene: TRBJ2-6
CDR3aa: CVIVPGQISGANVLTF
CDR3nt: TGTGTCATCGTACCGGGACAGATCTCTGGGGCCAACGTCCTGACTTTC

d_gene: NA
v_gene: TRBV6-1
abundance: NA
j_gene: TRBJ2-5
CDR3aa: CASSGQLAETQYF
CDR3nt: TGTGCCAGCAGTGGTCAGCTAGCAGAGACCCAGTACTTC

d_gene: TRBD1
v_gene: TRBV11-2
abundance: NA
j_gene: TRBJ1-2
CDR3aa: CASSLFGQGDFYGYTF
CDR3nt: TGTGCCAGCAGCTTATTCGGACAGGGGGATTTTTATGGCTACACCTTC

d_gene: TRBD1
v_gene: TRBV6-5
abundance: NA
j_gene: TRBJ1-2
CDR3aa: CASTRTGYGYTF
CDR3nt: TGTGCCAGCACTCGGACAGGGTATGGCTACACCTTC

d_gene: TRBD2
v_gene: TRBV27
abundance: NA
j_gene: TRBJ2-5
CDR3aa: CASSLLAGGGETQYF
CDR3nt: TGTGCCAGCAGTTTACTAGCGGGAGGAGGAGAGACCCAGTACTTC

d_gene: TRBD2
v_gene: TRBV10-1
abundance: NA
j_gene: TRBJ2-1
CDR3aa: CASSPRLAGDHEQFF
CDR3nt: TGCGCCAGCAGTCCGCGACTAGCGGGAGATCATGAGCAGTTCTTC

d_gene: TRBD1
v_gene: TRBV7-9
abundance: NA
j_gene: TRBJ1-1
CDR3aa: CASSPTGTEAFF
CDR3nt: TGTGCCAGCAGCCCGACAGGGACTGAAGCTTTCTTT

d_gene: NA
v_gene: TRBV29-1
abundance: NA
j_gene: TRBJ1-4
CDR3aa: CSVLGSREDEKLFF
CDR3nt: TGCAGCGTTTTAGGGTCCCGGGAGGATGAAAAACTGTTTTTT

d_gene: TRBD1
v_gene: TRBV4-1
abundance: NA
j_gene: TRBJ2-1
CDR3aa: CASSQPRGISYNEQFF
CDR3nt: TGCGCCAGCAGCCAACCCAGGGGGATCTCCTACAATGAGCAGTTCTTC

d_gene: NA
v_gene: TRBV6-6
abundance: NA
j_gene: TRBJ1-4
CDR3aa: CASSYAQEKLFF
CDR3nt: TGTGCCAGCAGTTACGCCCAGGAAAAACTGTTTTTT

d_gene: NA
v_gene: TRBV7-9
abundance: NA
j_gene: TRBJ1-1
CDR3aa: CASSLAPGVTEAFF
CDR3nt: TGTGCCAGCAGCTTAGCGCCTGGAGTCACTGAAGCTTTCTTT

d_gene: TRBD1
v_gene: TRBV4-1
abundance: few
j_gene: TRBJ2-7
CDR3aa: CASSQGDSSYEQYF
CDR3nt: TGCGCCAGCAGCCAGGGGGACAGCTCCTACGAGCAGTACTTC

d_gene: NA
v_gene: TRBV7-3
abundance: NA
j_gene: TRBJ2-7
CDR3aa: CASSLAGGPYEQYF
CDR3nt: TGTGCCAGCAGCTTAGCCGGCGGGCCCTACGAGCAGTACTTC

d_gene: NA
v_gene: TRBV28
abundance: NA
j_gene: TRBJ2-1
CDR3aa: CASSSPTDSLYNEQFF
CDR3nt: TGTGCCAGCAGTTCACCCACAGACAGCCTTTACAATGAGCAGTTCTTC

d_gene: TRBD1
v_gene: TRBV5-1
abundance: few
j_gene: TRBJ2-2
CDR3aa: CASSSGQANTGELFF
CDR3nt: TGCGCCAGCAGCTCCGGACAGGCGAACACCGGGGAGCTGTTTTTT

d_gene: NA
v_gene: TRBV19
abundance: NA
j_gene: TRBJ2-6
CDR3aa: CASAVGASGANVLTF
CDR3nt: TGTGCCAGTGCGGTGGGGGCCTCTGGGGCCAACGTCCTGACTTTC

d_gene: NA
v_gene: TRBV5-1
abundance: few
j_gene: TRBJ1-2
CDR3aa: CASSLAGGYTF
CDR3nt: TGCGCCAGCAGCTTGGCCGGTGGCTACACCTTC

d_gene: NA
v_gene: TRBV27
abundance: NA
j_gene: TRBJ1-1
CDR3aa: CASRAGVTNTEAFF
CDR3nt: TGTGCCAGCAGAGCAGGGGTCACGAACACTGAAGCTTTCTTT

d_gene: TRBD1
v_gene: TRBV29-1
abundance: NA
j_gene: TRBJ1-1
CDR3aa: CSAGPGGTEAFF
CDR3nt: TGCAGCGCCGGACCAGGGGGCACTGAAGCTTTCTTT

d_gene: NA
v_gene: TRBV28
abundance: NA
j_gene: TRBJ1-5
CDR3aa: CASSPVASYSNQPQHF
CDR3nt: TGTGCCAGCAGCCCTGTCGCGAGTTATAGCAATCAGCCCCAGCATTTT

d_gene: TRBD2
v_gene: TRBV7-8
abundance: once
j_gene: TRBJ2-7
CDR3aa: CASSLMISGRSYEQYF
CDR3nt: TGTGCCAGCAGCTTGATGATTAGCGGGAGATCCTACGAGCAGTACTTC

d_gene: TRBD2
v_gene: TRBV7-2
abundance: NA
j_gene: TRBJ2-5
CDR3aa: CASSLGTSGRETQYF
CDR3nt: TGTGCCAGCAGCTTAGGTACTAGCGGGAGGGAGACCCAGTACTTC

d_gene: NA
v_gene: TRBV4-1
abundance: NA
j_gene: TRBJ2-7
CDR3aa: CASSQDTRSEQYF
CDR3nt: TGCGCCAGCAGCCAAGATACCAGATCCGAGCAGTACTTC

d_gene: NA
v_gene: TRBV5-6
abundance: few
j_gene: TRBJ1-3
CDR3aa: CASSSGTTTIYF
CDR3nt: TGTGCCAGCAGCTCCGGGACAACCACCATATATTTT

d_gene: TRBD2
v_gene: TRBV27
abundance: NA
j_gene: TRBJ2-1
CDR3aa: CASQISGTRTYNEQFF
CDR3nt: TGTGCCAGCCAAATTAGCGGGACAAGGACCTACAATGAGCAGTTCTTC

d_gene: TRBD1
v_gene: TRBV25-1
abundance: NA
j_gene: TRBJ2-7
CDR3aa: CASSEWGTVNEQYF
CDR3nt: TGTGCCAGCAGTGAATGGGGGACAGTCAACGAGCAGTACTTC

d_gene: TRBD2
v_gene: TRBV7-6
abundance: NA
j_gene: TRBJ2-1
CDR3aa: CASSEVVAGALGDEQFF
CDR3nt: TGTGCCAGCAGCGAAGTGGTAGCGGGAGCTCTCGGGGATGAGCAGTTCTTC

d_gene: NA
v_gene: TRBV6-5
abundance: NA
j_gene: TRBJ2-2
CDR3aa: CASSPRQNTGELFF
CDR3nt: TGTGCCAGCAGCCCCCGACAGAACACCGGGGAGCTGTTTTTT

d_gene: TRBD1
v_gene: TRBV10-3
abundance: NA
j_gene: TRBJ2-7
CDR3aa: CAISDLGQGFLSYEQYF
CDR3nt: TGTGCCATCAGTGATCTGGGACAGGGGTTTCTCTCCTACGAGCAGTACTTC

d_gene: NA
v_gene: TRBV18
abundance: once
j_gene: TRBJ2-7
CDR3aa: CASSPRATKPYEQYF
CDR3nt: TGTGCCAGCTCACCACGGGCCACAAAGCCGTACGAGCAGTACTTC

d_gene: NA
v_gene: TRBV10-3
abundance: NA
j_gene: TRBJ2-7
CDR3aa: CAISESQGIHEQYF
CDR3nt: TGTGCCATCAGTGAGTCACAGGGTATTCACGAGCAGTACTTC

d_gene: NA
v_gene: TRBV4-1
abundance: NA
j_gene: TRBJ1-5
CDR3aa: CASSQDRVAHQPQHF
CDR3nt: TGCGCCAGCAGCCAAGACAGGGTTGCACATCAGCCCCAGCATTTT

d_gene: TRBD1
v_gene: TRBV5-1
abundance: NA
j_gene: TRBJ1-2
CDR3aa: CASSQRLIRDRAANYGYTF
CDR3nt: TGCGCCAGCAGCCAAAGACTCATCCGGGACAGGGCTGCTAACTATGGCTACACCTTC